The subject of this entry is one TCR beta chain. Germline lookup yields CDR1 MNHEY and CDR2 SMNVEV (reference sequence). The V and J ends lost 4 bases and 3 bases, in that order; junction bases with no gene match: 1. This CDR3 has 15 amino acids. The data derive from a study of ipilimumab plus nivolumab after autologous stem cell transplantation. Only in-frame clones appear in the TCRdb table, and some are missing; sequencing was by immunoSEQ multiplex PCR. The table lists roughly 86,000 clones, 83% of them singletons. This sample comprised PBMCs, obtained in a trial of ipilimumab plus nivolumab as post-transplant consolidation. The receptor was derived from a male donor with diffuse large B-cell lymphoma. This chain uses TRBV27 with TRBJ2-2; 11 nucleotides match TRBD2. This CDR3 reads CASSSSGGYTGELFF. CDR3 nucleotides: TGTGCCAGCAGTTCTAGCGGGGGGTACACCGGGGAGCTGTTTTTT.